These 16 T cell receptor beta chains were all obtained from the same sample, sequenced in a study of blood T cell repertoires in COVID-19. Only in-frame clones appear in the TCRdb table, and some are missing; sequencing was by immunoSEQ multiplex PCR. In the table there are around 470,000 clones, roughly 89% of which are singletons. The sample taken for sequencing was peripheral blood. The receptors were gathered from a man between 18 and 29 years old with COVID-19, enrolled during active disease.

The CDR3 region is CASSWDRLYGYTF. CDR3 bases: TGTGCCAGCAGTTGGGACAGACTCTATGGCTACACCTTC. The V gene is TRBV6-5, the J gene TRBJ1-2; 7 nucleotides agree with TRBD1. The CDR3 has 13 amino acids. Per germline, CDR1 MNHEY and CDR2 SVGAGI. With V trimmed by 4 bases and J by 4 bases, 3 bases remained unmatched.

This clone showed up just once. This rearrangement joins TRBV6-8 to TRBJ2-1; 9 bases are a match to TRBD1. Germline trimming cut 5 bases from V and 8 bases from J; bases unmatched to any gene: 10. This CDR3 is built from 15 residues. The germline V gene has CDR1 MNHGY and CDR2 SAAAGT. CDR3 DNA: TGTGCCAGCAGTACTCCGCGGACAGGGGAGGATGAGCAGTTCTTC. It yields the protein CASSTPRTGEDEQFF.

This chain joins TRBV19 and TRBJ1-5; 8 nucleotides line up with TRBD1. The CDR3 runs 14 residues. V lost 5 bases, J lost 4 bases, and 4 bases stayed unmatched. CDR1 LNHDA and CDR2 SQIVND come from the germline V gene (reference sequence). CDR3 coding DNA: TGTGCCAGTAGTTGGACAGGGTTTAATCAGCCCCAGCATTTT. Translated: CASSWTGFNQPQHF.

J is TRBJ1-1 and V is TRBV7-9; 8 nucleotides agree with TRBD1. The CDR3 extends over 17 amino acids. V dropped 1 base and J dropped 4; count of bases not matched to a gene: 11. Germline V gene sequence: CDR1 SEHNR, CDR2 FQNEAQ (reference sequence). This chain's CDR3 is CASSLDAGQGSSTEAFF. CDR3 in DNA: TGTGCCAGCAGCTTAGACGCCGGACAGGGATCGTCCACTGAAGCTTTCTTT.

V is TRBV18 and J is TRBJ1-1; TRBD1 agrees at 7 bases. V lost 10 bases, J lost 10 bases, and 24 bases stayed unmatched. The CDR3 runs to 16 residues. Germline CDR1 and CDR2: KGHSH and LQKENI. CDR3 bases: TGTGCCACCTATGAATCAGAGGGGGCTTCCTATAGGGGAGCTTTCTTT. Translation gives CATYESEGASYRGAFF. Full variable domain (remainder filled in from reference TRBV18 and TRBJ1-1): NAGVMQNPRHLVRRRGQEARLRCSPMKGHSHVYWYRQLPEEGLKFMVYLQKENIIDESGMPKERFSAEFPKEGPSILRIQQVVRGDSAAYFCATYESEGASYRGAFFGQGTRLTVV.

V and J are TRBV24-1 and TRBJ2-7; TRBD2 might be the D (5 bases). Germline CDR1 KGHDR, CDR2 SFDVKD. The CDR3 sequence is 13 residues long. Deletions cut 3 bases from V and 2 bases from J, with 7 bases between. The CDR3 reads CATSDGGTYEQYF. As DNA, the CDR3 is TGTGCCACCAGTGATGGAGGTACCTACGAGCAGTACTTC.

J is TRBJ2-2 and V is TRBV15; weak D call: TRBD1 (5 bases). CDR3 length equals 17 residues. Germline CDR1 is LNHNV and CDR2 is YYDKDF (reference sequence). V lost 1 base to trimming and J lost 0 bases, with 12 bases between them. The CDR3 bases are TGTGCCACCAGCAGAGCAGTGGACAACGCGAACACCGGGGAGCTGTTTTTT. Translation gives CATSRAVDNANTGELFF.

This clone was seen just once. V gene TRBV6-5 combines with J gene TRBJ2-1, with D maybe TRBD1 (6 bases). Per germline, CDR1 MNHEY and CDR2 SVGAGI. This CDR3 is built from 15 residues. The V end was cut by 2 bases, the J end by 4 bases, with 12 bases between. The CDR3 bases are TGTGCCAGCAGTTACCGGACAGCAATATACAATGAGCAGTTCTTC. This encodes CASSYRTAIYNEQFF.

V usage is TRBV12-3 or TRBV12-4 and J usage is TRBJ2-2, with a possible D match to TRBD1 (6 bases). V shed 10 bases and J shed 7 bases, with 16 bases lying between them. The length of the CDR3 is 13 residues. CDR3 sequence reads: CATVGTKGGELFF. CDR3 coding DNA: TGTGCCACCGTCGGGACAAAGGGCGGGGAGCTGTTTTTT.

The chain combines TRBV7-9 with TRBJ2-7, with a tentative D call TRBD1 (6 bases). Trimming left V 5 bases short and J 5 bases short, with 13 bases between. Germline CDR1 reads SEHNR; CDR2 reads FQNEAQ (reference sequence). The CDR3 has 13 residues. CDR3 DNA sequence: TGTGCCAGCAGCCCAGGGGACGGCGACGAGCAGTACTTC. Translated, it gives CASSPGDGDEQYF. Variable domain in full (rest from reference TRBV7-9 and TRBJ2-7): DTGVSQNPRHKITKRGQNVTFRCDPISEHNRLYWYRQTLGQGPEFLTYFQNEAQLEKSRLLSDRFSAERPKGSFSTLEIQRTEQGDSAMYLCASSPGDGDEQYFGPGTRLTVT.

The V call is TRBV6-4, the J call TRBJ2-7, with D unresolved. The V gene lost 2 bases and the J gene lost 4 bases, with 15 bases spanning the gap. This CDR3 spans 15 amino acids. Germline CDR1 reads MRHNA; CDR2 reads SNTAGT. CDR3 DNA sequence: TGTGCCAGCAGTGACATTCCGAGACTCCTTTACGAGCAGTACTTC. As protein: CASSDIPRLLYEQYF.

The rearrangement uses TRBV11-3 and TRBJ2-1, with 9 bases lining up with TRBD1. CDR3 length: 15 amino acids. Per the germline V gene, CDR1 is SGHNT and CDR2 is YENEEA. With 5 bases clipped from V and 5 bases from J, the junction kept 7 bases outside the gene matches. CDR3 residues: CASSPGTGMDNEQFF. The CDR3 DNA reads TGTGCCAGCAGCCCTGGGACAGGGATGGACAATGAGCAGTTCTTC.

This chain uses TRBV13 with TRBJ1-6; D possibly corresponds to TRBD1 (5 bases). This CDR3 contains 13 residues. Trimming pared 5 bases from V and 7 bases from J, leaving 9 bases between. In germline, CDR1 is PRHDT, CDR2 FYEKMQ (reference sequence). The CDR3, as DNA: TGTGCCAGCAGCACCCCAGGGAATTCACCCCTCCACTTT. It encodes CASSTPGNSPLHF.

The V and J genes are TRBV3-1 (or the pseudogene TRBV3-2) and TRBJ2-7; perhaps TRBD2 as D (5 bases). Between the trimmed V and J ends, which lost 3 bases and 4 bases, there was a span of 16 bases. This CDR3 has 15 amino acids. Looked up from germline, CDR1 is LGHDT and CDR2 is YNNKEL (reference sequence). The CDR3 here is CASSQDRVRGYEQYF. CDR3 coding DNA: TGTGCCAGCAGCCAGGACCGCGTTCGGGGATACGAGCAGTACTTC.

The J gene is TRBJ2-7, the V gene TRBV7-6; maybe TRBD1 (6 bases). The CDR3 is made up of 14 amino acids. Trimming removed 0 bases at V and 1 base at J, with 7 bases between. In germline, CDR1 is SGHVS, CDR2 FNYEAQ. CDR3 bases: TGTGCCAGCAGCTTAGCGACAGGTTCCTACGAGCAGTACTTC. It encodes CASSLATGSYEQYF.

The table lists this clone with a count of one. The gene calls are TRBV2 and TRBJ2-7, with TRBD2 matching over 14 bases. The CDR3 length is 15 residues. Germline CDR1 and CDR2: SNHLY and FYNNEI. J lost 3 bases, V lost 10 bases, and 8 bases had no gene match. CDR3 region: CANGLAGGTDYEQYF. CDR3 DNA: TGTGCCAACGGACTAGCGGGAGGCACAGACTACGAGCAGTACTTC.